The clone carrying this T cell receptor (beta chain) has a handful of counts. This sample stems from a study of human T cells and chemical hapten exposure. With 0 bases removed from V and 5 bases from J, the gap between germline ends came to 10 bases. CDR1 is MNHEY and CDR2 is SMNVEV in the germline V gene (reference sequence). This CDR3 contains 14 residues. Noted time point: patch test 3, about 24 weeks after DPC sensitization. Treatment in this sample: therapeutic diphenylcyclopropenone sensitization with weekly scalp DPC. TCRdb ran MiXCR on the RACE reads and lists one entry per CDR3 protein. Here the sample spans tens of thousands of distinct CDR3 sequences, about 10% being singletons.

The clonotype was recovered from a woman aged 40 to 50 with alopecia areata. Some clones in this sample may be carry-over from other donors' samples. The rearrangement links TRBV27 to TRBJ1-2; perhaps TRBD1 as D (6 bases). This specimen consisted of whole blood, obtained in connection with sensitization to the hapten diphenylcyclopropenone (DPC). The CDR3 region has the DNA TGTGCCAGCAGTTTATCGAACAGGGTATATGGCTACACCTTC. It yields the protein CASSLSNRVYGYTF.